The T cell receptor beta chain under discussion was sequenced for a study of T cell changes during pregnancy in multiple sclerosis. Trimming removed 1 base from V and 15 bases from J; junction bases left unmatched: 8. Germline CDR1 and CDR2: SGHTA and FQGNSA. CDR3 length: 13 amino acids. Only in-frame clones appear in the TCRdb table, and some are missing; sequencing was by immunoSEQ multiplex PCR. The sample includes under 110,000 clones, about nine tenths of them seen just once. The source was peripheral blood, collected after pregnancy. This chain joins TRBV7-2 and TRBJ2-1; 8 nucleotides agree with TRBD2. The receptor's source is a female donor with multiple sclerosis, enrolled in a pregnancy study. The CDR3: CASSLVPGGPRFF. CDR3 bases: TGTGCCAGCAGCTTAGTACCGGGAGGGCCACGGTTCTTC.